The 14 T cell receptor beta chains below come from one sample, sequenced in a study of OX40 agonist ivuxolimab in advanced cancers. Sequenced by immunoSEQ multiplex PCR; TCRdb stores in-frame clones only, minus some. The table includes roughly 34,000 clones, around 83% detected once. The sample consisted of CD4+ or CD8+ T cells sorted from blood, taken in a trial of the OX40 agonist ivuxolimab. The receptors derive from an adult with an advanced solid tumor such as melanoma, head and neck, liver or kidney cancer.

This clone was detected a few times. The chain joins TRBV2 to TRBJ1-1; unclear D gene. Germline assignment: CDR1 SNHLY and CDR2 FYNNEI. The V gene lost 5 bases and the J gene lost 4 bases, with 17 bases spanning the gap. CDR3 length: 15 residues. CDR3 in amino acids: CASSLLVGLSTEAFF. The CDR3 nucleotides are TGTGCCAGCAGTCTACTCGTGGGCTTGAGCACTGAAGCTTTCTTT.

The rearrangement joins TRBV15 to TRBJ2-1, with TRBD2 identical over 13 bases. CDR3 length: 18 amino acids. Germline loops: CDR1 LNHNV, CDR2 YYDKDF (reference sequence). V shed 0 bases, J shed 7 bases, and the junction held 9 bases outside the gene matches. CDR3 sequence (DNA): TGTGCCACCAGCAGAGACTCGGTACTAGCGGGGGGGCGGAATGAGCAGTTCTTC. It encodes CATSRDSVLAGGRNEQFF.

The chain joins TRBV29-1 to TRBJ2-5, with 11 bases identical to TRBD2. There are 14 residues in the CDR3. Germline CDR1 SQVTM, CDR2 ANQGSEA. V shed 4 bases, J shed 6 bases, and the junction held 7 bases outside the gene matches. CDR3 amino acids: CSVALAGGLKTQYF. CDR3 sequence (DNA): TGCAGCGTTGCCCTAGCGGGGGGCCTAAAGACCCAGTACTTC.

The V gene is TRBV28, the J gene TRBJ2-3; TRBD2 is a possible D gene (5 bases). The CDR3 totals 12 residues. The ends were cut back, 6 bases at V and 7 bases at J, with 11 bases in the middle. Germline loops: CDR1 MDHEN, CDR2 SYDVKM. CDR3 amino acids: CASSSSGHTQYF. The CDR3 region has the DNA TGTGCCAGCAGCTCCAGCGGTCATACGCAGTATTTT. Supplemented by reference TRBV28 and TRBJ2-3, the full variable domain reads DVKVTQSSRYLVKRTGEKVFLECVQDMDHENMFWYRQDPGLGLRLIYFSYDVKMKEKGDIPEGYSVSREKKERFSLILESASTNQTSMYLCASSSSGHTQYFGPGTRLTVL.

The chain links TRBV7-2 to TRBJ2-3, with 7 bases aligning to TRBD2. Germline assignment: CDR1 SGHTA and CDR2 FQGNSA. The CDR3 is 15 amino acids. The ends lost 1 base at V and 5 bases at J; junction bases unmatched: 6. The CDR3 DNA reads as TGTGCCAGCAGCTTAGGTGGCGGGGGTTTAGATACGCAGTATTTT. It specifies CASSLGGGGLDTQYF.

This clone has just a few counts. V usage is TRBV5-1 and J usage is TRBJ1-4; 7 nucleotides line up with TRBD1. The CDR3 runs to 15 residues. Germline values: CDR1 SGHRS, CDR2 YFSETQ. Unmatched junction bases numbered 6, after V lost 5 bases and J lost 2 bases. CDR3 sequence (DNA): TGCGCCAGCAGGCCTACAGGGGCTACTAATGAAAAACTGTTTTTT. Translated, it gives CASRPTGATNEKLFF.

V usage is TRBV6-1 and J usage is TRBJ1-2; the D is unclear. Looked up from germline, CDR1 is MNHNS and CDR2 is SASEGT. Between the trimmed V and J ends, which lost 3 bases and 3 bases, there was a span of 14 bases. The CDR3 loop spans 15 amino acids. The chain's CDR3 is CASSEKGRLDYGYTF. CDR3 bases: TGTGCCAGCAGTGAGAAAGGGAGGTTGGACTATGGCTACACCTTC.

The chain recombines TRBV6-5 with TRBJ1-2; D not resolved. Germline values: CDR1 MNHEY, CDR2 SVGAGI. V lost 2 bases, J lost 7 bases, and 17 bases lay in between. This CDR3 is 15 amino acids long. The CDR3 region is CASSYGNAGPRGYTF. In DNA form, the CDR3 reads TGTGCCAGCAGTTACGGGAACGCCGGACCTCGTGGCTACACCTTC.

Here the CDR3 reads CSGRDLGQETQYF. DNA for the CDR3: TGCAGCGGCCGGGACCTGGGGCAAGAGACCCAGTACTTC. The chain has TRBV29-1 and TRBJ2-5; D is perhaps TRBD1 or TRBD2 (5 bases each). CDR1 is SQVTM and CDR2 is ANQGSEA in the germline V gene. V lost 7 bases and J lost 2, with 14 bases in between. The CDR3 runs 13 residues.

The chain employs TRBV21-1 and TRBJ2-3. TRBV21-1 counts as a pseudogene. The CDR3 runs to 17 residues. CDR3 bases: TGTGCCAGCAGCGAAATAAAAGGTGGGGAAATCACAGATACGCAGTATTTT. This codes for CASSEIKGGEITDTQYF.

This rearrangement joins TRBV10-1 to TRBJ2-5; 10 nucleotides match TRBD1. This CDR3 comprises 13 residues. The germline gives CDR1 WNHNN, CDR2 SYGVQD (reference sequence). V lost 10 bases to trimming and J lost 5 bases; unmatched junction nucleotides: 7. CDR3 nucleotides: TGCGCCAACAGACAGGGGGCTTGGGAGACCCAGTACTTC. Protein sequence: CANRQGAWETQYF.

This clone was counted a few times. The rearrangement joins TRBV27 to TRBJ2-1, with 7 positions matching TRBD1. Germline CDR1 and CDR2: MNHEY and SMNVEV (reference sequence). This CDR3 has 16 amino acids. V was clipped by 5 bases and J by 0 bases; unmatched bases: 7. DNA of the CDR3: TGTGCCAGCAGTGCCACCCGGGACAGCTCCTACAATGAGCAGTTCTTC. This sequence encodes CASSATRDSSYNEQFF.

The chain joins TRBV5-6 to TRBJ2-1; no clear D gene. Germline V CDR1 and CDR2: SGHDT, YYEEEE. Deletions cut 0 bases from V and 10 bases from J, with 8 bases between. The CDR3 is 12 amino acids. CDR3 sequence (DNA): TGTGCCAGCAGCTTGGTTGCGGAAGAGCAGTTCTTC. Protein: CASSLVAEEQFF.

The rearrangement joins TRBV4-2 to TRBJ2-7; possible D gene TRBD1, 6 bases. The CDR3 covers 15 residues. The germline CDR1 and CDR2 sequences are LGHNA and YNFKEQ. With 0 bases removed from V and 4 bases from J, the gap between germline ends came to 13 bases. CDR3 coding DNA: TGTGCCAGCAGCCAAGATATTGGGGGCATTTACGAGCAGTACTTC. This gives the protein CASSQDIGGIYEQYF.